This T cell receptor (beta chain) was identified in a study of metastatic and nonmetastatic thyroid tumors. Turning to the study itself: Repertoires from blood and tumor or nodule tissue of malignant and benign thyroid patients were compared. Study observations and caveats: Patients with malignant thyroid tumors reportedly had significantly higher TCR beta diversity than those with benign nodules, in blood and tumor.

Patients had received no treatment of any kind before thyroid surgery. This clone was observed a few times. Antigen unknown. A much larger clone differs from this one at a single base, so this may be a read error. Under the authors' procedure: Building a distant-metastasis classifier for papillary thyroid cancer drew on CDR3 differences across clinicopathological groups. TCRdb recomputed clones from the PCR reads via MiXCR. It is TCRdb's table, rather than the study itself, that gives the V and J calls and clone size. The table includes about 92,000 clones, around 14% detected once. This CDR3 has 13 residues. The germline CDR1 and CDR2 sequences are SGDLS and YYNGEE. V lost 3 bases to trimming and J lost 5 bases, with 11 bases between them.

The clonotype comes from a female donor with papillary thyroid cancer or a benign thyroid nodule (not recorded which). Some clones in this sample may be carry-over from other donors' samples. Input material: blood. The chain is built from TRBV9 and TRBJ2-5, with a tentative D call TRBD1 (5 bases). CDR3 sequence (DNA): TGTGCCAGCAGCGCTGGACATGGCGAGACCCAGTACTTC. Protein product: CASSAGHGETQYF.